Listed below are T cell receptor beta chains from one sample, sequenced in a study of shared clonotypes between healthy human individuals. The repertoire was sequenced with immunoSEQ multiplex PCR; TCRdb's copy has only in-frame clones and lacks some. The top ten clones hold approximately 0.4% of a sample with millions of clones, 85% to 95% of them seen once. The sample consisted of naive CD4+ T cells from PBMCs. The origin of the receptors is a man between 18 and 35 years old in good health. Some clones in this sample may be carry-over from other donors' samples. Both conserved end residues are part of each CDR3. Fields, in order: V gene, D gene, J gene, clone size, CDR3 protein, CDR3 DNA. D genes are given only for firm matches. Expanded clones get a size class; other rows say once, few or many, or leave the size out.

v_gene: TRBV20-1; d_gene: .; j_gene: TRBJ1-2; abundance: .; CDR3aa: CSATTPDGYTF; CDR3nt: TGCAGTGCTACCACCCCGGACGGCTACACCTTC
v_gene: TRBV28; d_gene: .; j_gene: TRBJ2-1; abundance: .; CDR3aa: CASSDEGEQFF; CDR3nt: TGTGCCAGCAGTGATGAGGGGGAGCAGTTCTTC
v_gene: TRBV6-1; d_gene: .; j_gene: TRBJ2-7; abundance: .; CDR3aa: CASSRDNIIYEQYF; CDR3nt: TGTGCCAGCAGTCGGGACAACATCATCTACGAGCAGTACTTC
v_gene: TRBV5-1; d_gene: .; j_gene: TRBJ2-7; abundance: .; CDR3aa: CASSSTSQGGEQYF; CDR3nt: TGCGCCAGCAGCTCTACTTCACAGGGTGGCGAGCAGTACTTC
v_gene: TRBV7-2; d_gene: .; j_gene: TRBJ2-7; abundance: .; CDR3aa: CASSGGGAYEQYF; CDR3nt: TGTGCCAGCTCCGGAGGTGGGGCCTACGAGCAGTACTTC
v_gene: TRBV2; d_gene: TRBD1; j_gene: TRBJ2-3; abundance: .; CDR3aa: CASRPRTGGRDTQYF; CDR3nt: TGTGCCAGCAGACCCCGGACAGGGGGTAGGGATACGCAGTATTTT
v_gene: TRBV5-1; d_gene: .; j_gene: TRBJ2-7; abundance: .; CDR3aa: CASRFWGAEQYF; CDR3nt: TGCGCCAGCAGATTCTGGGGAGCCGAGCAGTACTTC
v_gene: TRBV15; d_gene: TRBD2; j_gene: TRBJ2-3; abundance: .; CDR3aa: CATSYGLAPSTDTQYF; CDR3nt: TGTGCCACCAGCTACGGACTAGCCCCTAGCACAGATACGCAGTATTTT
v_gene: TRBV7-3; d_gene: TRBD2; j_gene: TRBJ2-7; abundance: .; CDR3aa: CASSLGYSGGEQYF; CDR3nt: TGTGCCAGCAGCTTGGGCTATTCGGGGGGTGAGCAGTACTTC
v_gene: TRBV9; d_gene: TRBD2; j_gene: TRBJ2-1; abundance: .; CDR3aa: CASSGAAGGSVFNEQFF; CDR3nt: TGTGCCAGCAGCGGAGCCGCTGGCGGGAGTGTTTTCAATGAGCAGTTCTTC
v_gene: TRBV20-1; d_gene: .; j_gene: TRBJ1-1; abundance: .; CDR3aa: CSASKNTEAFF; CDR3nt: TGCAGTGCTAGTAAGAACACTGAAGCTTTCTTT
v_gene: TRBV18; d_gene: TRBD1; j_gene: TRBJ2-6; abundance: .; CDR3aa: CASSGMGTGYSGANVLTF; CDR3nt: TGTGCCAGCTCAGGGATGGGGACAGGATACTCTGGGGCCAACGTCCTGACTTTC
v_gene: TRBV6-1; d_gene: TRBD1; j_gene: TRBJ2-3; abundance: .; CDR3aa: CASADRGTDTQYF; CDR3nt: TGTGCCAGCGCGGACAGGGGCACAGATACGCAGTATTTT
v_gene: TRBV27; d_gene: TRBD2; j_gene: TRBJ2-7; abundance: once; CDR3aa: CASRVAGHYEQYF; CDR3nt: TGTGCCAGCAGGGTAGCGGGGCACTACGAGCAGTACTTC